The present T cell receptor (beta chain) was sequenced within a study of post-analysis software for immune sequencing data. Study-wide background: Patients with relapsing-remitting, secondary progressive and progressive-relapsing multiple sclerosis courses were all represented.

Notes on the study in general: Diversity measured as normalized Chao1 was significantly lower in multiple sclerosis patients than in controls. Elevated frequency relative to controls characterized several TRBV segments in patients, TRBV5-6, TRBV5-1 and TRBV20-1 among them. F-measure co-clustering was strong for batch-matched samples.

The germline gives CDR1 SQVTM, CDR2 ANQGSEA. The CDR3 sequence is 16 residues long. V was trimmed by 0 bases and J by 0 bases, leaving 13 bases between them. Concerning this clonotype itself: Its target is not known.

Unique molecular identifiers were present in the TCR beta cDNA libraries. Once about 0.9 to 11 million T cells were used, about half a million cDNA molecules resulted. TCRdb fed the PCR reads into MiXCR, producing one record per CDR3 protein. The data show roughly 870,000 distinct CDR3 sequences, roughly half seen once. The J gene is TRBJ2-3, the V gene TRBV29-1; D gene uncertain. Sequencing was performed on blood. The receptor comes from a girl aged 10-17 years with multiple sclerosis. In nucleotides, the CDR3 is TGCAGCGTTGAAGAGGGAAGCGCGATGAGCACAGATACGCAGTATTTT. Amino acid sequence: CSVEEGSAMSTDTQYF.